These T cell receptor beta chains were read from a single sample in a study of monozygotic twins with inflammatory bowel disease. Reanalyzing the 5' RACE reads, TCRdb keeps one entry per CDR3 protein, without DNA. With tens of thousands of distinct CDR3 sequences in the sample, the ten largest clones hold 6% to 9.5%. The sequencing input was blood. These receptors all come from a human donor with ulcerative colitis or Crohn's disease, or a healthy co-twin of an affected twin (not recorded which). Each CDR3 is given with its conserved first and last residue.

>TRBJ2-1|TRBV5-1
CASSLEGGTYNEQFF
>TRBJ2-5|TRBV6-9
CASWGQLETQYF
>TRBJ2-7|TRBV12-3/TRBV12-4
CASRKQGASLEQYF
>TRBJ2-1|TRBV20-1
CSAPGGANYNEQFF
>TRBJ1-1|TRBV18
CASSSLRGDTEAFF
>TRBJ1-2|TRBV6-5
CASSYHSGGSNYGYTF
>TRBJ1-1|TRBV10-3
CAISEVYSGNTEAFF
>TRBJ1-3|TRBV6-5
CASSSGRSGNTIYF
>TRBJ1-1|TRBV15
CATSRERNTEAFF
>TRBJ2-5|TRBV5-1
CASSQDNQETQYF
>TRBJ2-7|TRBV5-6
CASSPPRQGVDEQYF
>TRBJ2-7|TRBV12-3/TRBV12-4
CASSQLGQIYEQYF
>TRBJ2-5|TRBV19
CASSIGTSKETQYF
>TRBJ1-2|TRBV18
CASSPRTTYGYTF
>TRBJ1-1|TRBV7-6
CASSPRQGTGVTEAFF
>TRBJ2-2|TRBV5-1
CASSQTGTANTGELFF
>TRBJ2-3|TRBV29-1
CSVHGGLTDTQYF
>TRBJ1-5|TRBV19
CASNRQGFEPQHF
>TRBJ1-6|TRBV6-2/TRBV6-3
CASSSPRALTGGTSPLHF
>TRBJ1-1|TRBV12-3/TRBV12-4
CASRGGATEASF
>TRBJ1-5|TRBV5-1
CASSLGQGRGPQHF
>TRBJ2-4|TRBV27
CASRAGVAKNMQYF
>TRBJ2-7|TRBV7-9
CASSLDTSYEQYF
>TRBJ2-2|TRBV19
CASSMATGPNTGELFF
>TRBJ2-6|TRBV7-8
CASSPTGVGSGANVLTF
>TRBJ2-5|TRBV5-5
CASSFRSQETQYF
>TRBJ2-5|TRBV6-5
CASSYSTGEETQYF
>TRBJ1-6|TRBV11-2
CASSLEFLGTASYNSPLHF
>TRBJ2-1|TRBV12-3/TRBV12-4
CASSLFGNEQFF
>TRBJ2-1|TRBV15
CATSRDRASNNEQFF
>TRBJ2-1|TRBV7-6
CASSRFGGGRNEQFF
>TRBJ2-7|TRBV12-3/TRBV12-4
CASSPRVSYEQYF
>TRBJ2-4|TRBV5-6
CASSPEPDQGAAKNIQYF
>TRBJ2-2|TRBV5-4
CASSWGGPTLRELFF
>TRBJ2-7|TRBV12-3/TRBV12-4
CASSLNAYEQYF